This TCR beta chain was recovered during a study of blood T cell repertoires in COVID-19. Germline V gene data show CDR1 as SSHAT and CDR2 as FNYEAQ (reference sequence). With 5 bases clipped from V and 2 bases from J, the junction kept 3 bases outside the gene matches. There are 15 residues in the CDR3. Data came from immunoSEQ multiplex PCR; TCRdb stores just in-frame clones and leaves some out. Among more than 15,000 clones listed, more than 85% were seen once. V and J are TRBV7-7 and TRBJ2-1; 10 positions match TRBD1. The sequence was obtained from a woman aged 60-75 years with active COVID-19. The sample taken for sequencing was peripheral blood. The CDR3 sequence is CASSLGQGTYNEQFF. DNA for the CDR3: TGTGCCAGCAGCCTGGGACAGGGGACCTACAATGAGCAGTTCTTC.